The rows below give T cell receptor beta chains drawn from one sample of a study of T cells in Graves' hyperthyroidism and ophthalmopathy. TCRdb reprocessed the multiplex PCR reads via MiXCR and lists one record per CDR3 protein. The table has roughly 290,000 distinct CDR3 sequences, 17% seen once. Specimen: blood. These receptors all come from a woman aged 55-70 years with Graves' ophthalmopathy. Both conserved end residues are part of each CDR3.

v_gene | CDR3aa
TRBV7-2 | CASSIRTGSTEAFF
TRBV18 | CASSQDDEQFF
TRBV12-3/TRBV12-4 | CASSLTGTSNTEAFF
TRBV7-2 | CASSPTVSNQPQHF
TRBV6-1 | CASSYPGAEETQYF
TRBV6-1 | CASSPIPRFSYNSPLHF
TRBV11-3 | CASSESGEKGTDTQYF
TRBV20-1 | CSASRDVTTDTQYF
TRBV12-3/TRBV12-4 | CASSVGRFYGYTF
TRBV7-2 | CASRATGGQEVYGYTF
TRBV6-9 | CASSYLASYEQYF
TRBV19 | CASNARTGVLAGDTQYF
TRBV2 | CASSEYGLGNTEAFF
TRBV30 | CAWSRTGGYGYTF
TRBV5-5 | CASSRNRGNAEKLFF
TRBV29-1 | CSVGWTVGETQYF
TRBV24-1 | CATSDTSTEDTQYF
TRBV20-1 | CSARDRLAGGTYEQYF
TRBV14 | CASSPPGVIREQYF
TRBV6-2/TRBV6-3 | CASSYSQIYNEQFF
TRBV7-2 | CASSLALAGEAEQFF
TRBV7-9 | CASRPGLSGYEQFF
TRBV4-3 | CASSQGGLKDSPLHF
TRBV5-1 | CASSLAQGAYEQYF
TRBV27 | CASSLAGLAHNEQFF
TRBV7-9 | CASSSLGSNTEAFF
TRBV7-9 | CASIPDNGSPGASYEQYF
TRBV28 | CASSFRFRGQGGRQPQHF
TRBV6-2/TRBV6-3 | CASSGLGSNTGELFF
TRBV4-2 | CASSQDVGFNTEAFF
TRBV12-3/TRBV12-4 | CASSSTGTYEQYF
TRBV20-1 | CSARSPSGRARSYEQYF
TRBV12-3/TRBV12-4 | CASSLADQPQHF
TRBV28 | CASSDSRATNEKLFF
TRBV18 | CASSPNRIRGLGTEAFF
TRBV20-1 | CSPHREAPYEQYF
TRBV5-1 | CASSWGLAGGRSQETQYF
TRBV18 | CASSPSSNTGELFF
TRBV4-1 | CASSQELDEETQYF
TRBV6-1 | CASSDWRQSPGTQYF
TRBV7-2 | CASSPGWSKETQYF
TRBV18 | CASSAEGYTIYF
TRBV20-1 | CSARNLHNEQFF
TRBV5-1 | CASSLRPSGSEETQYF
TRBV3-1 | CASSQGGLAGGRYDNEQFF
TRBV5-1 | CASSPTVGDQPQHF
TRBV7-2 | CASSSGTVQETQYF
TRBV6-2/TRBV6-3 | CASTSTGGYTEAFF
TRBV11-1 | CASSDRTGNTEAFF
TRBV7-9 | CASSFPLIGTGTYEQYF
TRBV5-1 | CASSLAGQGSNTEAFF
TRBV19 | CASTIDAGVGYTF
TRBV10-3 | CATLDRENTEAFF
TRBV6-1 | CASNGQSSYNSPLHF
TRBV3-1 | CASSGLRSSYKQYF
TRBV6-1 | CASSLAQPSVSGNTIYF
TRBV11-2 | CASSPTERVRNTEAFF